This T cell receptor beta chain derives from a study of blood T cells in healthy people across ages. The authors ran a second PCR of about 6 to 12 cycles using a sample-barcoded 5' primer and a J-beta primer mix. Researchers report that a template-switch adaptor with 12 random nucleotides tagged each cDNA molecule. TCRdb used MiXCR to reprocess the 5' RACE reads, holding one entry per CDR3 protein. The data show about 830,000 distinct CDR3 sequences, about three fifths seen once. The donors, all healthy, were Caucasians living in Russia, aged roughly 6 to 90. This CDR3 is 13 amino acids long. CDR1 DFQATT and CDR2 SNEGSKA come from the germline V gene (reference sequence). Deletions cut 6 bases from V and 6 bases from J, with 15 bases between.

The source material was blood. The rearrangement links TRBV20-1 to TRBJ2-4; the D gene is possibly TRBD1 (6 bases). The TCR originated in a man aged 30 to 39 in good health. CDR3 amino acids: CSAYRESGNIQYF. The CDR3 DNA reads TGCAGTGCGTACAGGGAGTCGGGAAACATTCAGTACTTC.